A single sample is the source of the 4 T cell receptor beta chains below, sequenced in a study of OX40 agonist ivuxolimab in advanced cancers. TCRdb keeps only in-frame clones here, not all; method: immunoSEQ multiplex PCR. The data contain about 77,000 clones, roughly 84% of them singletons. This specimen consisted of CD4+ or CD8+ T cells sorted from blood, obtained in a trial of the OX40 agonist ivuxolimab. The receptors stem from an adult with an advanced solid tumor such as melanoma, head and neck, liver or kidney cancer.

The chain recombines TRBV7-8 with TRBJ1-3; maybe TRBD1 (5 bases). CDR1 is SGHVS and CDR2 is FQNEAQ in the germline V gene. CDR3 length: 14 residues. V shed 5 bases and J shed 2 bases, with 10 bases lying between them. The CDR3 protein is CASSDGGAGNTIYF. DNA for the CDR3: TGTGCCAGCAGCGACGGGGGGGCTGGAAACACCATATATTTT.

Points on this clone: One junction end disagrees with the germline gene, perhaps due to a read error. This rearrangement joins TRBV5-1 to TRBJ2-1; TRBD2 matches 7 bases. There are 16 residues in the CDR3. The germline V gene encodes CDR1 SGHRS and CDR2 YFSETQ. The CDR3: CASRPGTILSDNEQFF. In DNA, the CDR3 is TGCGCCAGCAGGCCCGGGACTATCCTCTCCGACAATGAGCAGTTCTTC.

The gene calls are TRBV7-9 and TRBJ2-1; 7 bases match TRBD2. The CDR3 length is 15 residues. With 1 base clipped from V and 4 bases from J, the junction kept 4 bases outside the gene matches. Germline-derived CDR1 and CDR2 are SEHNR and FQNEAQ (reference sequence). In DNA, the CDR3 is TGTGCCAGCAGCTTAGGGACTAGGGGATACAATGAGCAGTTCTTC. This translates into CASSLGTRGYNEQFF.

The chain uses TRBV4-1 and TRBJ1-2, with D unclear. The ends were cut back, 3 bases at V and 3 bases at J, with 14 bases in the middle. Germline V lookup: CDR1 MGHRA, CDR2 YSYEKL. The CDR3 has 15 residues. For the CDR3, the DNA is TGCGCCAGCAGCCACCCAGGATCTTGGGACTATGGCTACACCTTC. Translation gives CASSHPGSWDYGYTF.